Each of the 26 T cell receptor beta chains below was sequenced from the same sample in a study of blood T cell repertoires in COVID-19. The protocol was immunoSEQ multiplex PCR, while the TCRdb copy is restricted to in-frame clones and leaves out a portion. This table has roughly 140,000 clones, approximately 78% appearing once. The source material was peripheral blood. Receptor source: a woman aged 80 or over with acute or convalescent COVID-19.

This rearrangement joins TRBV11-2 to TRBJ1-2; D gene uncertain. Trimming shortened V by 6 bases and J by 5 bases, and 10 bases separated the two germline ends. CDR1 and CDR2 from the germline V gene are SGHAT and FQNNGV. This CDR3 contains 12 residues. The CDR3 coding sequence is TGTGCCAGCAGTTCTGAGAGATATGGCTACACCTTC. As protein: CASSSERYGYTF.

DNA for the CDR3: TGTGCCAGCAGTTTTTCCCAACTAGCGTCGGAAGAGACCCAGTACTTC. It encodes CASSFSQLASEETQYF. The V call is TRBV28, the J call TRBJ2-5; 7 bases align to TRBD2. The CDR3 totals 16 residues. Germline assignment: CDR1 MDHEN and CDR2 SYDVKM. V lost 3 bases, J lost 3 bases, and 10 bases stayed unmatched.

The chain carries TRBV30 and TRBJ2-7, with D perhaps matching TRBD1 (6 bases). The V gene's germline CDR1 is GTSNPN and CDR2 SVGIG (reference sequence). V lost 1 base, J lost 2 bases, and 9 bases lay in between. There are 13 residues in the CDR3. In nucleotides, the CDR3 is TGTGCCTGGAGTGGGAGGACAGCCTACGAGCAGTACTTC. Translated, it gives CAWSGRTAYEQYF. Using reference TRBV30 and TRBJ2-7 for the parts outside the CDR3, the full variable domain is SQTIHQWPATLVQPVGSPLSLECTVEGTSNPNLYWYRQAAGRGLQLLFYSVGIGQISSEVPQNLSASRPQDRQFILSSKKLLLSDSGFYLCAWSGRTAYEQYFGPGTRLTVT.

The rearrangement links TRBV28 to TRBJ2-7, with a tentative D call TRBD2 (6 bases). The ends were cut back, 8 bases at V and 6 bases at J, with 11 bases in the middle. Germline loops: CDR1 MDHEN, CDR2 SYDVKM. This CDR3 is 11 amino acids long. The CDR3 loop is CASARGGEQYF. DNA of the CDR3: TGTGCCAGCGCTCGGGGAGGCGAGCAGTACTTC.

The chain links TRBV6-4 to TRBJ1-1; a possible D gene is TRBD1 (6 bases). The CDR3 runs 16 residues. Trimming stripped 3 bases from V and 0 bases from J, with 14 bases between. Germline loops: CDR1 MRHNA, CDR2 SNTAGT. As DNA, the CDR3 is TGTGCCAGCAGTGAGACCCGGGACAACATGAACACTGAAGCTTTCTTT. It translates to CASSETRDNMNTEAFF.

This chain joins TRBV11-3 and TRBJ2-1; 13 bases map to TRBD2. The CDR3 covers 18 residues. With V trimmed by 2 bases and J by 4 bases, 8 bases remained unmatched. CDR1 and CDR2 (germline): SGHNT, YENEEA. This chain's CDR3 is CASSLTTPLAGGYNEQFF. The CDR3 coding sequence is TGTGCCAGCAGCTTAACCACCCCACTAGCGGGGGGGTACAATGAGCAGTTCTTC.

The rearrangement uses TRBV25-1 and TRBJ2-1; TRBD2 matches at 9 bases. CDR1 and CDR2 from the germline V gene are MGHDK and SYGVNS. The CDR3 totals 17 residues. V trimming: 3 bases; J trimming: 3 bases; junction bases outside the gene matches: 9. CDR3 sequence (DNA): TGTGCCAGCAGTGAGTGGCGGGGGGGCGGAGACTACAATGAGCAGTTCTTC. It translates to CASSEWRGGGDYNEQFF.

The chain carries TRBV6-2 or TRBV6-3 and TRBJ2-3; 8 nucleotides align to TRBD2. Germline assignment: CDR1 MNHEY and CDR2 SVGEGT. Trimming took 0 bases from V and 2 from J; bases not matched to a gene: 7. The CDR3 is 17 amino acids. The CDR3 nucleotides read TGTGCCAGCAGTTACTCGAATGGCGGGGGGAACACAGATACGCAGTATTTT. Translation gives CASSYSNGGGNTDTQYF.

This chain uses TRBV27 with TRBJ1-4, with 9 nucleotides matching TRBD1. This CDR3 is built from 16 residues. Per germline, CDR1 MNHEY and CDR2 SMNVEV (reference sequence). The V and J ends lost 7 bases and 8 bases, in that order; junction bases with no gene match: 14. The CDR3 sequence is CASTGTGSAGWEKLFF. CDR3 nucleotides: TGTGCCAGCACGGGGACAGGGTCCGCGGGATGGGAAAAACTGTTTTTT.

The V and J genes are TRBV5-4 and TRBJ2-5; 13 bases are a match to TRBD2. J gave up 5 bases and V 3 bases, and 7 bases lay outside the gene matches. The CDR3 contains 16 residues. Germline loops: CDR1 SGHNT, CDR2 YYREEE (reference sequence). CDR3 region: CASSSPLAGGRETQYF. The CDR3 nucleotides read TGTGCCAGCAGCTCCCCACTAGCGGGGGGGAGGGAGACCCAGTACTTC.

The chain employs TRBV4-1 and TRBJ2-2, with 7 bases matching TRBD2. CDR1 and CDR2 (germline): MGHRA, YSYEKL. The ends lost 3 bases at V and 2 bases at J; junction bases unmatched: 9. The CDR3 is 17 amino acids. The CDR3 nucleotides are TGCGCCAGCAGCCAGGAGGTGGCTAGCGGAAACACCGGGGAGCTGTTTTTT. Translating it yields CASSQEVASGNTGELFF.

The CDR3 loop reads CASRPSGGVDTQYF. CDR3 bases: TGTGCCAGCAGGCCCTCGGGGGGAGTAGATACGCAGTATTTT. The chain employs TRBV6-6 and TRBJ2-3; 7 bases are a match to TRBD2. The CDR3 totals 14 residues. Germline lookup yields CDR1 MNHNY and CDR2 SVGAGI (reference sequence). Trimming at V came to 6 bases and at J to 5 bases, leaving 8 bases not matched to a gene.

The chain combines TRBV18 with TRBJ2-1, with TRBD1 as a possible D gene (5 bases). The CDR3 is 16 residues long. In germline, CDR1 is KGHSH, CDR2 LQKENI. V was pared by 4 bases and J by 1 base, with 14 bases between. CDR3: CASSRMSDSSYNEQFF. CDR3 in DNA: TGTGCCAGCTCACGAATGTCAGACAGTTCCTACAATGAGCAGTTCTTC.

This chain connects TRBV2 to TRBJ2-1; 12 positions match TRBD2. V shed 7 bases, J shed 5 bases, and the junction held 6 bases outside the gene matches. This CDR3 is 15 amino acids long. The germline gives CDR1 SNHLY, CDR2 FYNNEI. CDR3 sequence: CASIPLAGGNNEQFF. CDR3 nucleotides: TGTGCCAGCATCCCACTAGCGGGGGGCAACAATGAGCAGTTCTTC.

J is TRBJ2-7 and V is TRBV6-2 or TRBV6-3, with D maybe TRBD2 (6 bases). Germline CDR1 reads MNHEY; CDR2 reads SVGEGT. This CDR3 region has 13 residues. V was shortened by 2 bases and J by 6 bases, with 11 bases between the two germline ends. CDR3 sequence reads: CASSYLLGGEQYF. Written as DNA, the CDR3 is TGTGCCAGCAGTTACCTTCTCGGGGGCGAGCAGTACTTC.

The chain employs TRBV4-2 and TRBJ1-2; 10 bases match TRBD1. CDR1 and CDR2 (germline): LGHNA, YNFKEQ. After removal of 1 base from V and 11 bases from J, the junction contained 7 bases not matched to a gene. The CDR3 consists of 14 residues. Here the CDR3 DNA reads TGTGCCAGCAGCCAAGTGGGACAGGGGACTTTGTACACCTTC. It yields the protein CASSQVGQGTLYTF.

The chain is built from TRBV19 and TRBJ2-7; 11 nucleotides align to TRBD1. Germline V gene lookup returns CDR1 LNHDA and CDR2 SQIVND (reference sequence). This CDR3 is 15 amino acids long. V trimming: 10 bases; J trimming: 2 bases; junction bases outside the gene matches: 10. The CDR3 coding sequence is TGTGCCACCGCAAGGACGGGACAGGGGGCCTACGAGCAGTACTTC. It encodes CATARTGQGAYEQYF.

J is TRBJ2-3 and V is TRBV15; D is possibly TRBD2 (5 bases). V gave up 3 bases and J gave up 0 bases, with 13 bases separating them. Per the germline V gene, CDR1 is LNHNV and CDR2 is YYDKDF (reference sequence). The CDR3 extends over 16 amino acids. The CDR3 DNA reads TGTGCCACCAGCAGGAGGACTCGTGCTAGCACAGATACGCAGTATTTT. Protein product: CATSRRTRASTDTQYF.

This sequence joins TRBV7-9 and TRBJ1-3, with TRBD1 identical over 7 bases. V lost 4 bases and J lost 0; bases outside the gene matches: 6. This CDR3 spans 16 amino acids. Germline V gene sequence: CDR1 SEHNR, CDR2 FQNEAQ (reference sequence). The chain's CDR3 is CASSYHRQGSGNTIYF. The CDR3 DNA reads TGTGCCAGCAGCTACCACAGACAGGGCTCTGGAAACACCATATATTTT.

As regards this clone: One junction end disagrees with the germline gene, perhaps due to a read error. V usage is TRBV11-2 and J usage is TRBJ2-7, with 14 bases that match TRBD2. Germline CDR1 is SGHAT and CDR2 is FQNNGV. The CDR3 is made up of 13 amino acids. CDR3 bases: TGTGCCAGCAGCCCGGGGACTAGCGGGAGTAAATTATTC. It encodes CASSPGTSGSKLF.

This chain links TRBV16 with TRBJ1-1; 10 positions agree with TRBD1. The germline CDR1 and CDR2 sequences are KGHSY and FQNENV. This CDR3 spans 15 amino acids. The ends lost 1 base at V and 4 bases at J; junction bases unmatched: 3. The CDR3 sequence is CASSQLTGGFTEAFF. CDR3 nucleotide sequence: TGTGCCAGCAGCCAATTGACAGGGGGCTTCACTGAAGCTTTCTTT.

The CDR3, as DNA: TGTGCCAGCAGTTTATTATGGGACAGACAAGAGACCCAGTACTTC. It encodes CASSLLWDRQETQYF. This sequence joins TRBV28 and TRBJ2-5; 7 bases are shared with TRBD1. The CDR3 has 15 residues. Losses at the gene ends were 1 base for V and 2 bases for J; bases not matched to a gene: 4. Germline loops: CDR1 MDHEN, CDR2 SYDVKM.

J is TRBJ1-3 and V is TRBV10-3, with D possibly TRBD1 on 5 matching bases. This CDR3 spans 14 amino acids. Looked up from germline, CDR1 is ENHRY and CDR2 is SYGVKD. The ends were cut back, 5 bases at V and 2 bases at J, with 10 bases in the middle. The CDR3: CAISPQAAGNTIYF. CDR3 DNA: TGTGCCATCAGTCCACAGGCTGCTGGAAACACCATATATTTT.

This clone was seen once. The chain carries TRBV27 and TRBJ2-1; no clear D gene. Germline CDR1 reads MNHEY; CDR2 reads SMNVEV (reference sequence). This CDR3 comprises 14 residues. The germline V and J ends were trimmed by 2 bases and 7 bases, with 12 bases remaining between them. The CDR3 bases are TGTGCCAGCAGTTTAATGGGCAGGAAGAATGAGCAGTTCTTC. Its translation: CASSLMGRKNEQFF.

A single count supports this clone. The sample carries other DNA sequences with the same CDR3. J is TRBJ2-5 and V is TRBV5-1; D is ambiguous. The CDR3 length is 11 residues. Germline loops: CDR1 SGHRS, CDR2 YFSETQ. The ends were cut back, 2 bases at V and 5 bases at J, with 4 bases in the middle. For the CDR3, the DNA is TGCGCCAGCAGCTTAGCCGAGACCCAGTACTTC. Its translation: CASSLAETQYF.

The V and J genes are TRBV2 and TRBJ2-2; possible D gene TRBD2, 5 bases. The CDR3 is made up of 14 amino acids. Trimming stripped 6 bases from V and 4 bases from J, with 12 bases between. Germline V lookup: CDR1 SNHLY, CDR2 FYNNEI. The CDR3 spells CASRRTYLTGELFF. In DNA form, the CDR3 reads TGTGCCAGCAGAAGGACTTACCTCACCGGGGAGCTGTTTTTT.